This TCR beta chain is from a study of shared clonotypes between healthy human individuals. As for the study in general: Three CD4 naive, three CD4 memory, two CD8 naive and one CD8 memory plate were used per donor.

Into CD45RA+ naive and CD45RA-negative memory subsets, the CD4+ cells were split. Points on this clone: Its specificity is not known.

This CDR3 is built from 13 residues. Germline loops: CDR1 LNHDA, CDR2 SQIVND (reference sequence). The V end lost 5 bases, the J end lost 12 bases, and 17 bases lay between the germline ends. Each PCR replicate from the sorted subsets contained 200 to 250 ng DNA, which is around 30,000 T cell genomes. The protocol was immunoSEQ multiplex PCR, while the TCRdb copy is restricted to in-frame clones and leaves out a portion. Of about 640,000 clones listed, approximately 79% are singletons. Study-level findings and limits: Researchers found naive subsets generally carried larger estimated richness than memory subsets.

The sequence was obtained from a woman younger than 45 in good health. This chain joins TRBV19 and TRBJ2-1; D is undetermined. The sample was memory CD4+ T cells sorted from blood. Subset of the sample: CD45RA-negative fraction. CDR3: CASSSPQGPTQFF. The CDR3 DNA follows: TGTGCCAGTAGTTCTCCCCAAGGGCCCACGCAGTTCTTC.